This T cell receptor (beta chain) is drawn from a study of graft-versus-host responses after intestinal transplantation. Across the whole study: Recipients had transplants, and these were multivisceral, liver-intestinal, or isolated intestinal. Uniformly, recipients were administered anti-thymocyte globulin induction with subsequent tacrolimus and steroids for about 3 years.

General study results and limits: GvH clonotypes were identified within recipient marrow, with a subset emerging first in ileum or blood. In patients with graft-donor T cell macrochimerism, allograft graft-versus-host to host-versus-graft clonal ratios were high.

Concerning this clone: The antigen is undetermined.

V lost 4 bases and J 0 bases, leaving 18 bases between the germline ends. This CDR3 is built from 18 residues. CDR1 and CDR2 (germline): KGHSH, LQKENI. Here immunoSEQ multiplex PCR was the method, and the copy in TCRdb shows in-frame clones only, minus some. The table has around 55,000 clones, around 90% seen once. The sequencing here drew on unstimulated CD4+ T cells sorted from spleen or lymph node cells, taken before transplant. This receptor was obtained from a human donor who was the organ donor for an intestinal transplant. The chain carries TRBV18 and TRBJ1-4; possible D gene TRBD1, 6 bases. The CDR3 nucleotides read TGTGCCAGCTCACGATCACAAGTCAGGGGTGCAACTAATGAAAAACTGTTTTTT. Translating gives CASSRSQVRGATNEKLFF.